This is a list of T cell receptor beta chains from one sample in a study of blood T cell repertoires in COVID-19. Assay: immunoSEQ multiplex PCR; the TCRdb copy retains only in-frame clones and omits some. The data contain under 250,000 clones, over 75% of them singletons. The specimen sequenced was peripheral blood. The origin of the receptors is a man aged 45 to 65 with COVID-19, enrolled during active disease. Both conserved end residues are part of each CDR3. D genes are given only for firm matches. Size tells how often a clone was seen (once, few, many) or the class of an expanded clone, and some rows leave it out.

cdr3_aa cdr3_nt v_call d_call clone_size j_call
CSATGGGYATEAFF TGCAGCGCCACAGGGGGGGGGTATGCGACTGAAGCTTTCTTT TRBV29-1 TRBD1 . TRBJ1-1
CASSVATDTKFTAYEQYF TGTGCCAGCAGCGTAGCAACAGATACAAAGTTTACGGCCTACGAGCAGTACTTC TRBV9 . once TRBJ2-7
CASSPGNLNNEQFF TGTGCCAGCAGCCCCGGGAACCTTAACAATGAGCAGTTCTTC TRBV6-4 . once TRBJ2-1
CASRRQGSYEQYF TGTGCCAGCAGGAGGCAGGGGAGCTACGAGCAGTACTTC TRBV25-1 . . TRBJ2-7
CASSPGNNNGQFF TGTGCCAGCTCACCCGGGAATAACAATGGGCAGTTCTTC TRBV18 . . TRBJ2-1
CASSLSGRADEQYF TGTGCTAGCAGCCTTAGCGGGAGGGCCGACGAGCAGTACTTC TRBV7-7 TRBD2 . TRBJ2-7
CASSQPPGQGIYGYTF TGTGCCAGCAGCCAGCCCCCGGGACAGGGTATCTATGGCTACACCTTC TRBV3-1/TRBV3-2 TRBD1 once TRBJ1-2
CASSPGTSGASYNEQFF TGTGCCAGCTCACCCGGGACTAGCGGGGCCTCCTACAATGAGCAGTTCTTC TRBV18 TRBD2 . TRBJ2-1
CASSLGGGLSYEQYF TGTGCCAGCAGCTTAGGCGGGGGTCTATCCTACGAGCAGTACTTC TRBV7-8 TRBD2 . TRBJ2-7
CASMGGSYEQYF TGTGCCAGCATGGGGGGTTCCTACGAGCAGTACTTC TRBV12-3/TRBV12-4 . . TRBJ2-7
CASSKKAVEDRAFLTEAFF TGTGCCAGCAGCAAGAAAGCAGTCGAGGACAGGGCCTTTCTCACTGAAGCTTTCTTT TRBV21-1 . few TRBJ1-1
CASSQAESGAQETQYF TGTGCCAGCAGCCAAGCGGAAAGCGGGGCGCAAGAGACCCAGTACTTC TRBV3-1/TRBV3-2 TRBD2 . TRBJ2-5
CASRRTSGQDTQYF TGTGCCAGCAGAAGGACTAGCGGCCAAGATACGCAGTATTTT TRBV27 TRBD2 . TRBJ2-3
CASRDSLNTEAFF TGTGCCAGCAGGGACAGTTTGAACACTGAAGCTTTCTTT TRBV6-5 . . TRBJ1-1
CASSLRTRESGEKLFF TGTGCCAGTAGTTTAAGGACGAGAGAGAGCGGTGAAAAACTGTTTTTT TRBV19 . . TRBJ1-4
CASKGQGVGYTF TGTGCCAGCAAGGGACAGGGGGTTGGCTACACCTTC TRBV6-5 TRBD1 . TRBJ1-2
CASSAGYEQYF TGCGCCAGCAGCGCAGGGTACGAGCAGTACTTC TRBV10-2 . once TRBJ2-7
CASSSGTGRQPQHF TGTGCCAGCAGCAGCGGGACAGGGAGACAGCCCCAGCATTTT TRBV5-5 TRBD1 few TRBJ1-5
CASSRKPGATSYEQYF TGTGCCAGCAGCCGGAAACCAGGGGCGACTTCCTACGAGCAGTACTTC TRBV3-1/TRBV3-2 . . TRBJ2-7
CASSRRGLLDTEAFF TGTGCCAGTAGTCGCCGGGGTCTTTTGGACACTGAAGCTTTCTTT TRBV19 . . TRBJ1-1
CASGRGGSSSSLYEQYF TGTGCCAGCGGGAGGGGAGGGAGTAGCTCCTCTCTCTACGAGCAGTACTTC TRBV27 TRBD2 once TRBJ2-7
CATASAGLAPGEQYF TGTGCCACCGCTTCGGCGGGACTAGCCCCCGGCGAGCAGTACTTC TRBV6-6 TRBD2 . TRBJ2-7
CASSWWEDTEAFF TGCGCCAGCAGTTGGTGGGAGGACACTGAAGCTTTCTTT TRBV5-1 . . TRBJ1-1
CASSSGGSPGEQFF TGTGCCAGCAGCAGTGGCGGCTCCCCGGGTGAGCAGTTCTTC TRBV7-2 . . TRBJ2-1
CASSHPRVQETQYF TGTGCCAGCTCCCACCCGCGGGTACAAGAGACCCAGTACTTC TRBV3-1/TRBV3-2 . . TRBJ2-5
CASSYSRGGHLNEQFF TGTGCCAGCAGTTACTCAAGGGGGGGCCACCTCAATGAGCAGTTCTTC TRBV6-5 . . TRBJ2-1
CASSATGRENEKLFF TGTGCCAGCAGTGCAACAGGTCGCGAAAATGAAAAACTGTTTTTT TRBV25-1 . . TRBJ1-4
CASSQSPRDRGRQGYYNEQFF TGCGCCAGCAGTCAATCTCCCCGGGACAGGGGACGCCAGGGCTACTACAATGAGCAGTTCTTC TRBV23-1 TRBD1 . TRBJ2-1
CASSEEDSINSPLHF TGTGCCAGCAGTGAGGAAGACAGTATTAATTCACCCCTCCACTTT TRBV2 . . TRBJ1-6
CASSLLSSGGAPDTQYF TGTGCCAGCAGCTTACTCTCAAGCGGGGGGGCCCCAGATACGCAGTATTTT TRBV7-9 TRBD2 . TRBJ2-3
CASSSGRLTGELFF TGTGCCAGCAGTAGCGGGAGGCTTACCGGGGAGCTGTTTTTT TRBV27 TRBD2 . TRBJ2-2
CASSPTREGVTGELFF TGTGCCAGCTCACCAACCCGGGAGGGGGTGACCGGGGAGCTGTTTTTT TRBV18 TRBD2 . TRBJ2-2
CARPGPLAGVQETQYF TGTGCCAGACCAGGTCCCCTAGCGGGGGTACAAGAGACCCAGTACTTC TRBV19 TRBD2 . TRBJ2-5
CASTRAGGVNEQFF TGTGCCAGCACCAGGGCGGGGGGTGTCAATGAGCAGTTCTTC TRBV2 TRBD2 . TRBJ2-1
CASSFPPVAGPPYEQYF TGTGCCAGCAGCTTTCCCCCTGTGGCGGGACCCCCCTACGAGCAGTACTTC TRBV7-9 . . TRBJ2-7